This T cell receptor beta chain originates from a study of siplizumab effects on memory and regulatory T cells (dated by TCRdb to about 2019). Some background on the complete study: The study examined how the anti-CD2 antibody siplizumab affects alloreactive T-cell subsets in allogeneic mixed lymphocyte reactions built from human PBMCs.

Results and caveats for the whole study, not just this receptor: The cumulative frequency of alloreactive sequences that could be traced back to unstimulated CD4+ memory T cells was significantly reduced by siplizumab. Because sequences at frequencies below about 10^-5 were poorly captured, only a minor fraction of alloreactive clones could be mapped back to unstimulated subsets. Greater diversity appeared to be present in unstimulated naive T cells than in memory T cells, and a substantial contribution to the alloresponse seemed to be made by naive cells. Among mappable alloreactive CD4+ clones, the Treg-derived fraction averaged about 75% with siplizumab versus around 29% in control reactions. Whether proliferating Tregs from siplizumab cultures actually had suppressive function was not functionally confirmed. Roughly 80-95% of proliferating CD4+ or CD8+ clones could not be assigned a naive or memory phenotype.

The protocol used for the library was the immunoSEQ multiplex PCR assay. Some 1.1 x 10^5 TCR templates per sample were assayed by the deep sequencing platform. Genomic DNA extracted from sorted T cells was the material used for TCRbeta CDR3 sequencing. As for the original processing: The R programming language was used for the clonal analysis of the TCRbeta CDR3 data. Alloreactive CD4+ and CD8+ clones were defined by comparing unstimulated samples with post-reaction CFSE-low samples. Regulatory or non-regulatory origin of alloreactive CD4+ clones was assigned by matching sequences to the sorted unstimulated Treg and non-Treg repertoires. As stored in TCRdb, this immuneACCESS dataset retains in-frame rearrangements with V and J assigned. A fraction of the clones does not appear; measured against another copy, unresolved V genes explain less than half of the discrepancy, and the remainder lacks a known reason. V and J calls and clone size follow that table, whereas D and trimming were derived from the DNA. Across this sample there are 50,000 or so clones, with 95% to 97% seen only once. The top ten clonotypes cover around 0.64% of the sample.

As to this clone: No cognate antigen has been identified for it. Per-nucleotide qualities are absent, and no much larger clonotype sits a single base away.

In three donor pairs, further sequencing was done on unstimulated CD8+ naive, CD4+ memory, CD8+ TEMRA, CD4+ naive and CD8+ effector memory subsets. Sorted unstimulated T cells, along with proliferating T cells recovered from mixed lymphocyte reactions, underwent TCRbeta CDR3 sequencing. Fresh whole blood from nine to ten HLA-typed healthy donors was used as the source from which PBMCs were isolated. The CDR3 runs 16 amino acids, cysteine and phenylalanine included. Only the CDR3 DNA stays, 48 bases, in frame from base 1. V lost 3 bases and J lost 5 bases, and the count of bases not matched to a germline gene is 7. CDR1 and CDR2 were assigned from the germline V gene as MDHEN and SYDVKM.

The clonotype originates from a human donor in good health. The rearranged chain carries TRBV28 and TRBJ2-1, with 10 middle bases fitting TRBD2. The sample consisted of naive CD4+ T cells sorted from blood. Reading the label with the study, this specimen's cell subset or site is: unstimulated naive T cells. The nucleotide sequence is TGTGCCAGCAGTTTTCCGCTAGCGGGAGTGAACAATGAGCAGTTCTTC. This is translated as CASSFPLAGVNNEQFF.